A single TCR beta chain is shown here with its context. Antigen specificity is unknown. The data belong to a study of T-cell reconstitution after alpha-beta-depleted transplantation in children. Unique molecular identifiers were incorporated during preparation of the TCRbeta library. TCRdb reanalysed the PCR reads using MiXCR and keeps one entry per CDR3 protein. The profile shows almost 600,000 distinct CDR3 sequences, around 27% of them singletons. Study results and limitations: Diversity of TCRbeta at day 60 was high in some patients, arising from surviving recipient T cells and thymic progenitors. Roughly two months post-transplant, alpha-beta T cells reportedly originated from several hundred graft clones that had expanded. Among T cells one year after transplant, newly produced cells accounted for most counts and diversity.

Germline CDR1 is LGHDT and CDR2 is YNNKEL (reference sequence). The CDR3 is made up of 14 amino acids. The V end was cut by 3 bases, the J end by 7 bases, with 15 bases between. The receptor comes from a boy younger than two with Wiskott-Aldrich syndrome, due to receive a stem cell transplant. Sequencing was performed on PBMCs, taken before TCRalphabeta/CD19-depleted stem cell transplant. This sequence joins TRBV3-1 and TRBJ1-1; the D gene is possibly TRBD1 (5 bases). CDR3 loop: CASSQAGTSIEAFF. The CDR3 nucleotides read TGTGCCAGCAGCCAGGCTGGGACCTCTATTGAAGCTTTCTTT. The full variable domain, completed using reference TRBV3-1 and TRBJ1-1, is DTAVSQTPKYLVTQMGNDKSIKCEQNLGHDTMYWYKQDSKKFLKIMFSYNNKELIINETVPNRFSPKSPDKAHLNLHINSLELGDSAVYFCASSQAGTSIEAFFGQGTRLTVV.